The clone carrying this T cell receptor (beta chain) has at least ten counts. Trimming stripped 6 bases from V and 0 bases from J, with 12 bases between. The CDR3 is made up of 14 amino acids. The germline V gene has CDR1 MNHEY and CDR2 SVGAGI. Every TCR cDNA molecule bore a unique molecular identifier. In TCRdb, the 5' RACE reads were re-called with MiXCR into one record per CDR3 protein. The profile shows around 29,000 distinct CDR3 sequences, 10% of them singletons. The sample belongs to a study of spatial heterogeneity in lung cancer. Study details: The 65 or so donors had untreated early-stage non-small cell lung cancer. Available PBMC from follow-up, collected a median of roughly two years after resection, underwent sequencing.

Described time point: blood at routine non-recurrence follow-up after resection. The material sequenced was PBMCs, taken at follow-up. This chain joins TRBV6-5 and TRBJ2-7, with D uncertain. The receptor was isolated from a female donor with early-stage non-small cell lung cancer. CDR3 loop: CASSPRVISYEQYF. The CDR3 bases are TGTGCCAGCAGCCCAAGAGTGATCTCCTACGAGCAGTACTTC.